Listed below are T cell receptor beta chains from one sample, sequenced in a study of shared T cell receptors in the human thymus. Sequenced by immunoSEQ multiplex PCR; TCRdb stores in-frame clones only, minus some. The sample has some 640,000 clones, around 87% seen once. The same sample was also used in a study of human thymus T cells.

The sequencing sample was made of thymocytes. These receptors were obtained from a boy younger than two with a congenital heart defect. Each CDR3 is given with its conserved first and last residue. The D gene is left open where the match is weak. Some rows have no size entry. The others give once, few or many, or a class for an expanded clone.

CASSPQDEGPYGYTF TGCGCCAGCAGCCCGCAAGATGAGGGCCCGTATGGCTACACCTTC NA NA TRBJ1-2 TRBV4-3
CASTGQLNSPLHF TGTGCCAGCACCGGACAGTTAAATTCCCCCCTCCACTTT NA NA TRBJ1-6 TRBV13
CASSFKLRDREGEQYF TGTGCCAGCAGCTTCAAGCTACGGGACAGGGAAGGCGAGCAGTACTTC NA TRBD1 TRBJ2-7 TRBV5-8
CASSLGPLAAQDTQYF TGTGCCAGCAGCTTAGGCCCCTTGGCGGCCCAGGATACGCAGTATTTT NA NA TRBJ2-3 TRBV11-2
CAWEGTGLSYEQYF TGTGCCTGGGAGGGGACAGGCCTTTCCTACGAGCAGTACTTC NA TRBD1 TRBJ2-7 TRBV30
CASSEQGVGTNEKLFF TGTGCCAGCAGTGAGCAGGGGGTAGGAACTAATGAAAAACTGTTTTTT NA TRBD1 TRBJ1-4 TRBV6-1
CASSPQGNNMEAFF TGTGCCAGCAGCCCTCAGGGAAATAATATGGAAGCTTTCTTT NA NA TRBJ1-1 TRBV14
CSVGLAGGHDEQFF TGCAGCGTCGGACTAGCGGGAGGGCACGATGAGCAGTTCTTC NA TRBD2 TRBJ2-1 TRBV29-1
CAISDGNTEAFF TGTGCCATCAGTGACGGGAACACTGAAGCTTTCTTT NA NA TRBJ1-1 TRBV10-3
CASSLRDFSYEQYF TGTGCCAGCAGCTTACGGGACTTCTCCTACGAGCAGTACTTC NA NA TRBJ2-7 TRBV13
CASSQRPMVWGTGGHEQYF TGCGCCAGCAGCCAAAGGCCCATGGTGTGGGGGACAGGGGGCCACGAGCAGTACTTC NA TRBD1 TRBJ2-7 TRBV4-1
CASSLGSGGAGVGYTF TGTGCCAGCAGCTTAGGGAGTGGGGGCGCGGGAGTTGGCTACACCTTC NA NA TRBJ1-2 TRBV7-2
CASTPGEGPYEQYF TGCGCCAGCACCCCAGGGGAGGGCCCCTACGAGCAGTACTTC NA NA TRBJ2-7 TRBV5-1
CASSSGQRGPCEAFF TGTGCCAGCAGTTCCGGACAGCGAGGGCCATGTGAAGCTTTCTTT NA NA TRBJ1-1 TRBV5-6
CASSIPRDNEQFF TGTGCCAGCAGTATACCACGAGACAATGAGCAGTTCTTC NA NA TRBJ2-1 TRBV28
CASSESGRGESNEQFF TGTGCCAGCAGTGAGTCGGGCAGGGGCGAGAGCAATGAGCAGTTCTTC NA NA TRBJ2-1 TRBV2
CASTPSDSYSNQPQHF TGTGCCAGCACCCCATCGGACAGCTATAGCAATCAGCCCCAGCATTTT few NA TRBJ1-5 TRBV28
CASIAQGSNQPQHF TGTGCCAGCATAGCTCAGGGTAGCAATCAGCCCCAGCATTTT NA NA TRBJ1-5 TRBV19
CASSSNRGRNYGYTF TGCGCCAGCAGCTCCAACAGGGGGCGAAACTATGGCTACACCTTC NA TRBD1 TRBJ1-2 TRBV5-1
CASSQVLRRQGPTYEQYF TGCGCCAGCAGCCAAGTTCTAAGGAGACAGGGGCCTACCTACGAGCAGTACTTC NA TRBD1 TRBJ2-7 TRBV4-1
CASSLLTDRQGYEQYF TGTGCCAGCAGTTTACTAACCGATCGACAGGGCTACGAGCAGTACTTC NA TRBD1 TRBJ2-7 TRBV28
CASSAEDRGLNEQYF TGTGCCAGTAGTGCCGAGGACAGGGGTCTCAACGAGCAGTACTTC NA TRBD1 TRBJ2-7 TRBV19
CASSPWTGAVGNTIYF TGTGCCAGCAGTCCATGGACAGGGGCTGTTGGAAACACCATATATTTT few TRBD1 TRBJ1-3 TRBV28
CASSRGQGASDTQYF TGTGCCAGCAGCCGGGGACAGGGGGCATCTGATACGCAGTATTTT NA TRBD1 TRBJ2-3 TRBV27
CASSSLGAGDEQYF TGTGCCAGCAGTTCGTTAGGAGCGGGAGACGAGCAGTACTTC NA TRBD2 TRBJ2-7 TRBV5-4
CASSPSPWDRDINTEAFF TGTGCCAGCTCACCATCGCCCTGGGACAGGGATATAAACACTGAAGCTTTCTTT few TRBD1 TRBJ1-1 TRBV18
CASSTHRAPLHF TGTGCCAGCAGCACCCACAGGGCGCCCCTCCACTTT NA NA TRBJ1-6 TRBV7-9
CASSFHPDPTNRDGYTF TGTGCCAGCAGTTTCCACCCTGACCCAACCAACAGAGATGGCTACACCTTC NA NA TRBJ1-2 TRBV28
CASSDTRGADTEAFF TGTGCCAGCAGTGATACCAGGGGGGCGGACACTGAAGCTTTCTTT NA TRBD1 TRBJ1-1 TRBV25-1
CASSLGTGFNQPQHF TGTGCCAGCAGCCTCGGGACAGGGTTCAATCAGCCCCAGCATTTT NA TRBD1 TRBJ1-5 TRBV6-1
CSVGTEETQYF TGCAGCGTTGGGACAGAAGAGACCCAGTACTTC NA NA TRBJ2-5 TRBV29-1
CASTPPGQPYEQYF TGTGCCAGCACCCCTCCGGGACAGCCCTACGAGCAGTACTTC NA TRBD1 TRBJ2-7 TRBV7-6
CASSFPGQGEDYGYTF TGTGCCAGCAGCTTTCCGGGACAGGGCGAGGACTATGGCTACACCTTC NA TRBD1 TRBJ1-2 TRBV5-6
CASRVDRGGQPQHF TGTGCCAGCAGAGTGGACAGGGGTGGACAGCCCCAGCATTTT NA TRBD1 TRBJ1-5 TRBV28
CASSHLPGQGRSMGTDTQYF TGTGCCAGCAGTCATTTACCGGGACAGGGGAGGTCGATGGGCACAGATACGCAGTATTTT NA TRBD1 TRBJ2-3 TRBV28
CASSQDRGGFYGYTF TGCGCCAGCAGCCAAGATCGAGGGGGATTCTATGGCTACACCTTC NA NA TRBJ1-2 TRBV4-3
CASSHGFFGTATGELFF TGTGCCAGCAGCCATGGTTTTTTTGGGACAGCTACCGGGGAGCTGTTTTTT NA TRBD1 TRBJ2-2 TRBV4-2
CASSPEDRGFHGYTF TGCGCCAGCAGCCCAGAGGACAGGGGTTTCCATGGCTACACCTTC NA TRBD1 TRBJ1-2 TRBV4-1
CASSPQGAKNIQYF TGTGCCAGCAGTCCACAGGGGGCCAAAAACATTCAGTACTTC once TRBD1 TRBJ2-4 TRBV6-5
CASSPGNGDEQYF TGCGCCAGCAGCCCGGGGAATGGGGACGAGCAGTACTTC NA NA TRBJ2-7 TRBV5-1
CASSPIKEAMGGDYEQYF TGTGCCAGCAGCCCTATAAAAGAAGCCATGGGGGGGGATTACGAGCAGTACTTC NA TRBD2 TRBJ2-7 TRBV9
CASSLLLGQASTDTQYF TGTGCCAGCAGTTTACTACTCGGACAGGCTAGCACAGATACGCAGTATTTT NA TRBD1 TRBJ2-3 TRBV27
CASSLEASLGQNYGYTF TGTGCCAGCAGCTTAGAGGCCTCCTTGGGACAGAACTATGGCTACACCTTC NA TRBD1 TRBJ1-2 TRBV7-2
CASSQARARGKKGYTF TGCGCCAGCAGCCAAGCGAGGGCCAGGGGGAAGAAAGGCTACACCTTC NA TRBD1 TRBJ1-2 TRBV4-3
CASSLNSQETGGNYGYTF TGTGCCAGCAGCTTGAATAGTCAGGAGACCGGGGGTAACTATGGCTACACCTTC few NA TRBJ1-2 TRBV5-5
CASGGTVQYF TGTGCCAGCGGAGGGACAGTGCAGTACTTC NA NA TRBJ2-7 TRBV2
CASSSMTRDRVPTEAFF TGTGCCAGCAGTTCGATGACCCGGGACAGGGTTCCCACTGAAGCTTTCTTT NA TRBD1 TRBJ1-1 TRBV28
CASSQERLAGITSSTDTQYF TGCGCCAGCAGCCAAGAGAGACTAGCGGGTATAACGTCTAGCACAGATACGCAGTATTTT NA TRBD2 TRBJ2-3 TRBV4-3
CATSRGGQGSNEQFF TGTGCCACCAGCAGAGGGGGACAGGGGTCCAATGAGCAGTTCTTC NA TRBD1 TRBJ2-1 TRBV15
CASSLGLREPQHF TGTGCCAGCAGCTTAGGACTCCGGGAGCCCCAGCATTTT NA NA TRBJ1-5 TRBV11-2
CASSSHQGSCPEAFF TGTGCCAGCAGCTCACACCAGGGGAGCTGCCCCGAAGCTTTCTTT NA NA TRBJ1-1 TRBV11-2
CASSSRAGSNQPQHF TGTGCCAGCAGTTCTAGGGCGGGGAGCAATCAGCCCCAGCATTTT NA NA TRBJ1-5 TRBV28
CASARGHPNYGYTF TGTGCCAGCGCCAGGGGGCACCCGAACTATGGCTACACCTTC NA TRBD1 TRBJ1-2 TRBV28
CASGPGTGFRGYTF TGTGCTAGTGGTCCCGGGACAGGGTTTCGTGGCTACACCTTC few TRBD1 TRBJ1-2 TRBV12-5
CASSGGGGRNEQFF TGTGCCAGCAGTGGGGGGGGAGGTAGAAATGAGCAGTTCTTC NA TRBD2 TRBJ2-1 TRBV6-4
CASSVQQGVAEQFF TGTGCCAGCAGTGTCCAACAGGGGGTGGCTGAGCAGTTCTTC NA TRBD1 TRBJ2-1 TRBV25-1
CASSFLHHSYNSPLHF TGTGCCAGCAGCTTTTTACACCACTCCTATAATTCACCCCTCCACTTT NA NA TRBJ1-6 TRBV5-4
CASSSYRRNTDTQYF TGTGCCAGCAGCTCCTACAGACGGAACACAGATACGCAGTATTTT NA NA TRBJ2-3 TRBV7-9
CASRGGSQETQYF TGTGCCAGCCGGGGGGGGAGCCAAGAGACCCAGTACTTC NA TRBD2 TRBJ2-5 TRBV6-5